A single T cell receptor (beta chain) is shown here with its context. Its antigen is not identified. These data originate in a study of shared clonotypes between healthy human individuals. Background on the study: Contributing individuals were two females and a few males aged 18 to 49. Study-level findings and limits: Sampling used blood alone; tissue repertoires probably differ. Deeper or shallower sequencing was expected to change how clonotypes are shared among donors.

Here immunoSEQ multiplex PCR was the method, and the copy in TCRdb shows in-frame clones only, minus some. This sample has approximately 2.3 million clones, with more than 80% found just once. Trimming removed 4 bases from V and 3 bases from J, with 19 bases in between. CDR1 is SGHRS, CDR2 YFSETQ, per germline. This CDR3 is built from 16 residues. The TCR originated in a man in his late teens or twenties in good health. Some clones in this sample may be carry-over from other donors' samples. The chain has TRBV5-1 and TRBJ2-5; D possibly uses TRBD1 or TRBD2 (5 bases each). Specimen: naive CD4+ T cells from PBMCs. Subset meaning: CD45RA+ positively selected. The CDR3 reads CASSVLLGGEEETQYF. The DNA for the CDR3 is TGCGCCAGCAGCGTACTGCTTGGGGGTGAGGAAGAGACCCAGTACTTC.